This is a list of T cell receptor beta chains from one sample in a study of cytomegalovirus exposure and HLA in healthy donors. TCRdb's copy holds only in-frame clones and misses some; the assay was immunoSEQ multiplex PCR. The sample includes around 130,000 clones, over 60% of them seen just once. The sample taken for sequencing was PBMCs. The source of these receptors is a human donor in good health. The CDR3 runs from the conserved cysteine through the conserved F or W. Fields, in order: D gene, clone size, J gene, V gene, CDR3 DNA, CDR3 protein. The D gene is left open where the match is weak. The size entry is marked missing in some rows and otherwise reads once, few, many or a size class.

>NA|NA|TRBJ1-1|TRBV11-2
TGTGCCAGCAGCTTTGGGCCTGAAGCTTTCTTT
CASSFGPEAFF
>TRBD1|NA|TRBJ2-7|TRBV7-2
TGTGCCAGCAGCCTAGCGTCATTTCAGGGGACAGGGGGCTACGAGCAGTACTTC
CASSLASFQGTGGYEQYF
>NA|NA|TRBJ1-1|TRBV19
TGTGCCAGCGAGGGGACTCTTGAAGCTTTCTTT
CASEGTLEAFF
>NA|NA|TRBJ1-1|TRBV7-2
TGTGCCAGCAGCTTATCACAGCTTAACACTGAAGCTTTCTTT
CASSLSQLNTEAFF
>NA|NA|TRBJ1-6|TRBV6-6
TGTGCCGGGAGCTCCTATAATTCACCCCTCCACTTT
CAGSSYNSPLHF
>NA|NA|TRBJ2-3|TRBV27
TGTGCCAGCAGTACAGGCCGGGGACTGGATACGCAGTATTTT
CASSTGRGLDTQYF
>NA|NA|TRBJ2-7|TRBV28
TGTGCCAGCAGTCTAGTCCCCCGGCACAGGATCTACGAGCAGTACTTC
CASSLVPRHRIYEQYF
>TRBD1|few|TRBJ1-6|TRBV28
TGTGCCAGCAGTTCCTTAGGACAGGGGTTTGAGTCACCCCTCCACTTT
CASSSLGQGFESPLHF
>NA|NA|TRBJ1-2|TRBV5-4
TGTGCCAGCAGCCCCCCCGGAGGGCGGGATGGCTACACCTTC
CASSPPGGRDGYTF
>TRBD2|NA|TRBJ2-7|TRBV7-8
TGTGCCAGCAGCTTAGGAGTGGTAGCGGGGAGCTACGAGCAGTACTTC
CASSLGVVAGSYEQYF